The 14 T cell receptor beta chains in this list originate from one sample, sequenced in a study of memory CD4+ T cells and cytomegalovirus serostatus. Single viable CD3+CD4+CD8-CD45RO+ cells were sorted as the memory CD4+ T cells. Profiled with immunoSEQ multiplex PCR; TCRdb holds only in-frame clones, not every one. The sample has about 59,000 clones, about three quarters seen once; the top ten hold 0.85% to 1.2%. The sequencing input was memory CD4+ T cells from blood. These receptors originate from an adult in good health and CMV-seronegative.

The DNA for the CDR3 is TGTGCCAGCAGTAACCTAGGAGCTTTCTTT. Amino acid sequence: CASSNLGAFF. This sequence joins TRBV6-5 and TRBJ1-1; D remains unclear. The CDR3 is made up of 10 amino acids. Germline CDR1 MNHEY, CDR2 SVGAGI. With 5 bases removed from V and 10 bases from J, the gap between germline ends came to 8 bases.

This clone has only a few counts. This chain uses TRBV27 with TRBJ1-2; 12 nucleotides agree with TRBD1. CDR1 MNHEY and CDR2 SMNVEV come from the germline V gene (reference sequence). The CDR3 runs 16 residues. The trim removed 4 bases at V and 4 bases at J, leaving 7 bases unmatched. CDR3: CASSSGTGGGGYGYTF. Here the CDR3 DNA reads TGTGCCAGCAGTTCCGGGACAGGGGGCGGTGGCTATGGCTACACCTTC.

The rearrangement links TRBV27 to TRBJ2-2; tentatively, D is TRBD2 (6 bases). The CDR3 has 19 amino acids. Germline assignment: CDR1 MNHEY and CDR2 SMNVEV (reference sequence). With 5 bases removed from V and 0 bases from J, the gap between germline ends came to 22 bases. The CDR3 sequence is CASSPKGDAGYSNTGELFF. As DNA, the CDR3 is TGTGCCAGCAGTCCCAAAGGCGACGCGGGGTACTCGAACACCGGGGAGCTGTTTTTT.

By share, this clone ranks as medium-sized. The rearrangement uses TRBV2 and TRBJ1-5; unclear D gene. Germline CDR1 and CDR2: SNHLY and FYNNEI. This CDR3 has 15 amino acids. V lost 8 bases and J lost 1, with 15 bases in between. This CDR3 reads CASRLEVMSNQPQHF. The CDR3 region has the DNA TGTGCCAGCCGCTTAGAAGTGATGAGCAATCAGCCCCAGCATTTT.

This clone qualifies as medium-sized. J is TRBJ1-1 and V is TRBV11-2; no clear D gene. The CDR3 sequence is 12 residues long. The ends were cut back, 5 bases at V and 1 base at J, with 5 bases in the middle. Germline CDR1 SGHAT, CDR2 FQNNGV. The CDR3 bases are TGTGCCAGCAGCAGGGAGAACACTGAAGCTTTCTTT. Amino acids: CASSRENTEAFF.

This clone was recorded only once. The chain couples TRBV5-4 to TRBJ1-2; D gene unclear. Germline V gene sequence: CDR1 SGHNT, CDR2 YYREEE (reference sequence). The CDR3 runs to 17 residues. Trimming stripped 0 bases from V and 4 bases from J, with 19 bases between. The CDR3 sequence: CASSLVEGAKALYGYTF. The CDR3 nucleotides read TGTGCCAGCAGCTTGGTGGAGGGCGCTAAGGCTCTCTATGGCTACACCTTC. Full variable domain (remainder filled in from reference TRBV5-4 and TRBJ1-2): ETGVTQSPTHLIKTRGQQVTLRCSSQSGHNTVSWYQQALGQGPQFIFQYYREEENGRGNFPPRFSGLQFPNYSSELNVNALELDDSALYLCASSLVEGAKALYGYTFGSGTRLTVV.

This clone was counted between two and nine times. This chain uses TRBV19 with TRBJ1-2; no firm D call. CDR1 and CDR2 from the germline V gene are LNHDA and SQIVND (reference sequence). V was shortened by 4 bases and J by 3 bases, with 12 bases between the two germline ends. This CDR3 comprises 14 residues. The CDR3 coding sequence is TGTGCCAGTAGTAGAGAGACCAGGTACTATGGCTACACCTTC. This sequence encodes CASSRETRYYGYTF.

J is TRBJ2-7 and V is TRBV27; D possibly corresponds to TRBD2 (6 bases). CDR3 length equals 15 residues. V lost 4 bases and J 0 bases, leaving 13 bases between the germline ends. Germline values: CDR1 MNHEY, CDR2 SMNVEV (reference sequence). CDR3 sequence reads: CASSSSGLRSYEQYF. Here the CDR3 DNA reads TGTGCCAGCAGTTCCTCGGGACTGCGCTCCTACGAGCAGTACTTC.

The chain employs TRBV15 and TRBJ2-2; no firm D call. Trimming removed 5 bases from V and 1 base from J, with 11 bases in between. This CDR3 is built from 15 residues. From germline, CDR1 is LNHNV and CDR2 YYDKDF (reference sequence). CDR3: CATSRGRQNTGELFF. The CDR3 DNA reads TGTGCCACCAGCCGCGGAAGGCAGAACACCGGGGAGCTGTTTTTT.

V gene TRBV7-2 combines with J gene TRBJ1-1; TRBD1 agrees at 7 bases. J lost 10 bases, V lost 5 bases, and 7 bases had no gene match. The CDR3 runs to 12 residues. The germline V gene has CDR1 SGHTA and CDR2 FQGNSA. CDR3 in amino acids: CASSPDRQGAFF. In DNA, the CDR3 is TGTGCCAGCAGCCCGGACAGACAGGGAGCTTTCTTT.

This clone was counted a few times. The genes are TRBV7-7 and TRBJ2-3; D gene ambiguous. The CDR3 contains 14 residues. The V end lost 1 base, the J end lost 3 bases, and 8 bases lay between the germline ends. Germline lookup yields CDR1 SSHAT and CDR2 FNYEAQ (reference sequence). As DNA, the CDR3 is TGTGCCAGCAGCTTAGGCGAGAATACAGATACGCAGTATTTT. Translated, it gives CASSLGENTDTQYF.

The gene calls are TRBV29-1 and TRBJ1-1; D not certain. Germline assignment: CDR1 SQVTM and CDR2 ANQGSEA. V lost 4 bases to trimming and J lost 5 bases, with 8 bases between them. The CDR3 consists of 11 residues. CDR3 nucleotide sequence: TGCAGCGTTGTACCATGGACTGAAGCTTTCTTT. It codes for CSVVPWTEAFF.

J is TRBJ1-6 and V is TRBV7-9; a possible D gene is TRBD1 (5 bases). This CDR3 region has 19 residues. Deletions cut 5 bases from V and 0 bases from J, with 20 bases between. Germline loops: CDR1 SEHNR, CDR2 FQNEAQ (reference sequence). In DNA form, the CDR3 reads TGTGCCAGCAGCCGCCACCACGGGGACGGGAGCTCCTATAATTCACCCCTCCACTTT. Its translation: CASSRHHGDGSSYNSPLHF. The whole variable domain, filled in from reference TRBV7-9 and TRBJ1-6, reads DTGVSQNPRHKITKRGQNVTFRCDPISEHNRLYWYRQTLGQGPEFLTYFQNEAQLEKSRLLSDRFSAERPKGSFSTLEIQRTEQGDSAMYLCASSRHHGDGSSYNSPLHFGNGTRLTVT.

The V call is TRBV7-9, the J call TRBJ2-1; TRBD2 matches at 8 bases. Germline V CDR1 and CDR2: SEHNR, FQNEAQ (reference sequence). The CDR3 loop spans 14 amino acids. Unmatched junction bases numbered 4, after V lost 2 bases and J lost 7 bases. CDR3 bases: TGTGCCAGCAGCTTAAGCGGGAGTGCGAATGAGCAGTTCTTC. As protein: CASSLSGSANEQFF.